The rows below give T cell receptor beta chains drawn from one sample of a study of cytomegalovirus exposure and HLA in healthy donors. Only in-frame clones appear in the TCRdb table, and some are missing; sequencing was by immunoSEQ multiplex PCR. This table has 160,000 or so clones, about 80% appearing once. Specimen: PBMCs. The receptors come from a man aged 40-49 years in good health and CMV-seronegative. Both conserved end residues are part of each CDR3. Clone sizes are given selectively: once, few, many, or a class where the clone is expanded.

size: NA; V: TRBV5-1; J: TRBJ2-1; CDR3: CASSLEPAGVGSEQFF
size: NA; V: TRBV4-2; J: TRBJ1-3; CDR3: CASSQGRQIGNTIYF
size: NA; V: TRBV7-2; J: TRBJ2-3; CDR3: CASSLVASVADTQYF
size: NA; V: TRBV7-9; J: TRBJ2-4; CDR3: CASSLEGTRRDIQYF
size: NA; V: TRBV27; J: TRBJ2-7; CDR3: CASSLTPNYEQYF
size: NA; V: TRBV5-6; J: TRBJ1-4; CDR3: CASSHQTGGLGNEKLFF
size: NA; V: TRBV6-5; J: TRBJ2-7; CDR3: CASSYSESRYF
size: few; V: TRBV7-9; J: TRBJ2-1; CDR3: CSSSQTTSGRLYNEQFF
size: NA; V: TRBV7-9; J: TRBJ1-2; CDR3: CASSLGQTNSYGYTF
size: NA; V: TRBV9; J: TRBJ2-2; CDR3: CASSFPGHPTGELFF
size: NA; V: TRBV6-5; J: TRBJ1-6; CDR3: CASSLTGYNSPLHF
size: NA; V: TRBV13; J: TRBJ2-1; CDR3: CASSSAPSGRRDNEQFF
size: few; V: TRBV20-1; J: TRBJ2-7; CDR3: CSADSSYEQYF
size: NA; V: TRBV4-3; J: TRBJ2-1; CDR3: CASSQWRTGVNEQFF
size: NA; V: TRBV7-2; J: TRBJ2-6; CDR3: CASSLGRVGSSGANVLTF
size: few; V: TRBV4-2; J: TRBJ2-1; CDR3: CASSQEEASGRANEQFF
size: NA; V: TRBV5-1; J: TRBJ2-1; CDR3: CASGRVLDNEQLF
size: few; V: TRBV28; J: TRBJ1-3; CDR3: CASSLSFAGHSSGNTIYF
size: NA; V: TRBV29-1; J: TRBJ2-7; CDR3: CSVEAMTGSYEQYF
size: NA; V: TRBV5-4; J: TRBJ2-7; CDR3: CASSDWGREWGPNEQYF
size: NA; V: TRBV5-1; J: TRBJ2-7; CDR3: CASSPRGQADYEQYF
size: NA; V: TRBV5-8; J: TRBJ2-1; CDR3: CASITPREHEQFF
size: NA; V: TRBV19; J: TRBJ2-1; CDR3: CASSRRLAGKHNEQFF
size: NA; V: TRBV28; J: TRBJ1-2; CDR3: CASSQMGPYGYTF
size: NA; V: TRBV2; J: TRBJ2-3; CDR3: CASSGVKSTDTQYF
size: NA; V: TRBV6-6; J: TRBJ2-5; CDR3: CARSPGTGRETQYF
size: NA; V: TRBV28; J: TRBJ2-3; CDR3: CASSLDRGTDTQYF
size: NA; V: TRBV1; J: TRBJ1-4; CDR3: CTSSPQGGDEKLFF
size: NA; V: TRBV7-2; J: TRBJ1-5; CDR3: CASSSVLGNQPQHF
size: NA; V: TRBV6-6; J: TRBJ2-4; CDR3: CASSPLAGGSSQYF
size: NA; V: TRBV6-5; J: TRBJ1-1; CDR3: CASRGGNTEAFF
size: NA; V: TRBV7-9; J: TRBJ1-1; CDR3: CASSLHGGNTEAFF
size: NA; V: TRBV10-3; J: TRBJ2-5; CDR3: CAISAAGEETQYF
size: NA; V: TRBV7-2; J: TRBJ2-3; CDR3: CASSLGTSTTDTQYF
size: NA; V: TRBV7-9; J: TRBJ1-1; CDR3: CASSPGQGLNTEAFF
size: NA; V: TRBV5-4; J: TRBJ2-7; CDR3: CASGRTGTGSYEQYF
size: NA; V: TRBV9; J: TRBJ1-2; CDR3: CASSVGQTNYGYTF
size: NA; V: TRBV25-1; J: TRBJ2-1; CDR3: CASKGASGRPYNEQFF
size: few; V: TRBV25-1; J: TRBJ2-2; CDR3: CASSVSRPDSGELFF
size: NA; V: TRBV5-1; J: NA; CDR3: CASSLTGQGSYEQYF
size: once; V: TRBV29-1; J: TRBJ1-1; CDR3: CSVGGGPMNTEAFF
size: NA; V: TRBV29-1; J: TRBJ2-7; CDR3: CSVDSYRGAYEQYF
size: NA; V: TRBV6-4; J: TRBJ1-1; CDR3: CASSSQGFTEAFF
size: NA; V: TRBV28; J: TRBJ1-1; CDR3: CASSLHRGRAFF
size: NA; V: TRBV19; J: TRBJ2-5; CDR3: CASGGRGETQYF
size: NA; V: TRBV5-6; J: TRBJ2-2; CDR3: CASSLLLAGELFF
size: NA; V: TRBV30; J: TRBJ1-4; CDR3: CAWRRNHRGTEKLFF
size: NA; V: TRBV27; J: TRBJ2-5; CDR3: CASSFGPGGETQYF
size: NA; V: TRBV7-8; J: TRBJ2-1; CDR3: CASSLGGDLLSSYNEQFF
size: NA; V: TRBV4-1; J: TRBJ2-1; CDR3: CASSHPYYNEQFF
size: NA; V: TRBV5-1; J: TRBJ2-4; CDR3: CASSVEGERNIQYF
size: once; V: TRBV11-3; J: TRBJ2-1; CDR3: CASSTARRNEQFF
size: NA; V: TRBV28; J: TRBJ1-2; CDR3: CASKGTGGYGYTF
size: NA; V: TRBV28; J: TRBJ2-7; CDR3: CASTLTGFEQYF
size: NA; V: TRBV9; J: TRBJ2-2; CDR3: CASSGSGRGKEELFF
size: NA; V: TRBV5-1; J: TRBJ2-1; CDR3: CASTGLAGYNEQFF